The clone carrying this T cell receptor (beta chain) was seen at least ten times. Its antigen is currently unknown. As for time point: persistent/refractory GD, antithyroid drugs over 5 years with positive TRAb. The TCR library was made from RNA that had been extracted from PBMCs in TRIzol. This sample stems from a study of regulatory T cells in long-lasting Graves disease. For the study at large: Positive TSH receptor antibodies alongside over 5 years of antithyroid drugs were what marked Graves' disease as persistent.

iRepertoire HTBI primers and Arm-PCR of CDR3 regions built TCR beta libraries. Per the original data handling: Spanning all samples, the identified segments comprised over 50 TRBV and some 15 TRBJ. Each CDR3 protein is one row after TCRdb ran MiXCR on the multiplex PCR reads. TCRdb, not the original authors, processed these V and J calls. The table records more than 650,000 distinct CDR3 sequences, about 32% of them present only once. General study points: Persistent cases of Graves' showed reduced TCR diversity relative to newly diagnosed patients. Among samples with persistent disease, TRBV28, TRBJ1-2 and TRBJ2-5 were favored.

This CDR3 has 17 amino acids. Looked up from germline, CDR1 is MDHEN and CDR2 is SYDVKM. V dropped 1 base and J dropped 4; count of bases not matched to a gene: 10. This clonotype originated in a female donor with Graves disease. The chain carries TRBV28 and TRBJ1-2, with TRBD1 matching over 9 bases. Sample: peripheral blood mononuclear cells (PBMCs), taken when the disease was refractory, from a patient treated with antithyroid drugs. The CDR3 loop is CASSLLAQGAPTYGYTF. CDR3 DNA: TGTGCCAGCAGTTTATTGGCACAGGGGGCGCCTACCTATGGCTACACCTTC.